This T cell receptor (beta chain) was sequenced during a study of T cells in localized non-small cell lung cancer. Study-level points and caveats: Paired adjacent lung recovered a median around 52 of the top 100 tumor clones. Clonality of T cells reached its maximum in uninvolved adjacent lung, surpassing tumor.

Details on this clone: Antigen specificity is unknown.

The V gene's germline CDR1 is SGHAT and CDR2 FQNNGV. The CDR3 sequence is 15 residues long. V was shortened by 3 bases and J by 5 bases, with 16 bases between the two germline ends. Clones were sequenced by immunoSEQ multiplex PCR, and TCRdb holds only the in-frame ones, with some missing. The repertoire includes just under 35,000 clones, around 93% of them detected once, and approximately 12% sits in the top ten. The sequences come from peripheral blood mononuclear cells, collected before any cancer treatment. The chain links TRBV11-2 to TRBJ2-5; D may be TRBD2 (7 bases). The sequence came from a female donor of 60 years or more with stage II lung adenocarcinoma. The CDR3 nucleotides are TGTGCCAGCAGCTTTCCGGGGGGACATTCGGAGACCCAGTACTTC. This gives the protein CASSFPGGHSETQYF. Supplemented by reference TRBV11-2 and TRBJ2-5, the full variable domain reads EAGVAQSPRYKIIEKRQSVAFWCNPISGHATLYWYQQILGQGPKLLIQFQNNGVVDDSQLPKDRFSAERLKGVDSTLKIQPAKLEDSAVYLCASSFPGGHSETQYFGPGTRLLVL.